This is a list of T cell receptor beta chains from one sample in a study of cytomegalovirus exposure and HLA in healthy donors. The table came from immunoSEQ multiplex PCR; TCRdb's copy has only in-frame clones and leaves some out. Of roughly 140,000 clones in the sample, about four fifths were seen once. Sample: PBMCs. These TCRs come from a woman in her thirties or forties in good health and CMV-seropositive. Both conserved end residues are part of each CDR3. The order of the fields is V gene, J gene, clone size, D gene, CDR3 protein, CDR3 DNA. A D gene is named only where the DNA matches it firmly. The size of a clone is reported for some rows only, either as once, few or many, or as a class for expanded clones.

>TRBV19|TRBJ1-2|NA|TRBD1
CASSTGTDYGYTF
TGTGCCAGTAGCACCGGGACAGACTATGGCTACACCTTC
>TRBV27|TRBJ1-4|NA|NA
CASSSRGAAEEKLFF
TGTGCCAGCAGTTCTAGAGGTGCGGCGGAGGAAAAACTGTTTTTT
>TRBV27|TRBJ2-1|NA|TRBD1
CASRADRVDNEQFF
TGTGCCAGCAGGGCGGACAGGGTAGACAATGAGCAGTTCTTC
>TRBV6-6|TRBJ1-1|NA|TRBD1
CASSPRTGANTEAFF
TGTGCCAGCAGTCCCCGAACAGGGGCGAACACTGAAGCTTTCTTT
>TRBV15|TRBJ1-4|NA|NA
CATRSLTNEKLFF
TGTGCCACCAGGAGTCTCACTAATGAAAAACTGTTTTTT
>TRBV7-2|TRBJ1-4|NA|TRBD1
CASSLGRQGLSEKLFF
TGTGCCAGCAGCTTAGGTCGACAGGGGTTGAGTGAAAAACTGTTTTTT
>TRBV7-7|TRBJ2-7|NA|TRBD1
CASSKGQFYEQYF
TGTGCTAGCAGCAAGGGACAGTTCTACGAGCAGTACTTC
>TRBV10-3|TRBJ1-6|once|NA
CAISVGTPITGSPLHF
TGTGCCATCAGTGTAGGGACACCGATAACGGGTTCACCCCTCCACTTT
>TRBV11-2|TRBJ1-1|NA|NA
CASSLVRTEEAFF
TGTGCCAGCAGCTTAGTTCGGACAGAGGAAGCTTTCTTT
>TRBV7-9|TRBJ1-5|few|TRBD1
CASSLGQGASQPQHF
TGTGCCAGCAGCTTAGGACAGGGGGCAAGTCAGCCCCAGCATTTT
>TRBV7-9|TRBJ2-1|NA|TRBD2
CASRAGGDEQFF
TGTGCCAGCCGAGCGGGGGGGGATGAGCAGTTCTTC
>TRBV28|TRBJ2-7|NA|TRBD2
CASSLRLAGVSEQYF
TGTGCCAGCAGTTTAAGACTAGCGGGAGTTTCCGAGCAGTACTTC
>TRBV2|TRBJ2-7|NA|NA
CASTPGTPYEQYF
TGTGCCAGCACCCCCGGGACTCCCTACGAGCAGTACTTC
>TRBV28|TRBJ1-5|NA|NA
CASSNREALGPQHF
TGTGCCAGCAGTAACCGGGAAGCTCTTGGGCCCCAGCATTTT
>TRBV19|TRBJ2-1|NA|TRBD2
CASSPLAGPSSYNEQFF
TGTGCCAGTAGTCCCCTAGCGGGCCCGAGCTCCTACAATGAGCAGTTCTTC
>TRBV2|TRBJ1-1|NA|NA
CASRETVMNTEAFF
TGTGCCAGCAGGGAGACAGTCATGAACACTGAAGCTTTCTTT
>TRBV7-9|TRBJ2-1|NA|TRBD1
CASSLPRQGAGNEQFF
TGTGCCAGCAGCTTACCCCGACAGGGGGCGGGGAATGAGCAGTTCTTC
>TRBV15|TRBJ2-4|few|NA
CATSMASSVTLAKNIQYF
TGTGCCACCAGCATGGCTAGCTCCGTTACTTTAGCCAAAAACATTCAGTACTTC
>TRBV5-3|TRBJ2-1|NA|TRBD2
CARSLPWGLAGGREQFF
TGTGCCAGAAGCTTGCCTTGGGGACTAGCGGGAGGTCGCGAGCAGTTCTTC
>TRBV5-4|TRBJ2-1|NA|TRBD2
CASSKAGGTHNEQFF
TGTGCCAGCAGCAAAGCGGGGGGGACGCACAATGAGCAGTTCTTC
>TRBV13|TRBJ2-4|NA|TRBD1
CASSSNRGPDIQYF
TGTGCCAGCAGCTCTAACAGGGGGCCAGACATTCAGTACTTC